The 18 T cell receptor beta chains given below trace back to one sample, sequenced in a study of CD8 T cells in ankylosing spondylitis. Each CDR3 protein gets one entry after TCRdb re-called the 5' RACE reads with MiXCR. The sample lists about 540,000 distinct CDR3 sequences; 10% to 15% were seen once. No antigens are known for them. Whole-study results and caveats: A TCR beta motif made of fewer than ten highly homologous variants seemed typical of ankylosing spondylitis blood.

Sequences were obtained from blood, either unsorted or a sorted T cell fraction (not recorded which). All receptors derive from a male donor with ankylosing spondylitis.

This clonotype came up many times. This sequence joins TRBV24-1 and TRBJ2-1, with no clear D. V gave up 7 bases and J gave up 13 bases, with 7 bases separating them. The germline V gene encodes CDR1 KGHDR and CDR2 SFDVKD. There are 9 residues in the CDR3. As DNA, the CDR3 is TGTGCCACCAGGGACCCACAGTTCTTC. This codes for CATRDPQFF.

This chain connects TRBV29-1 to TRBJ1-4; 7 nucleotides match TRBD1. This CDR3 is 12 amino acids long. Trimming took 2 bases from V and 6 from J; bases not matched to a gene: 0. CDR1 SQVTM and CDR2 ANQGSEA come from the germline V gene. The CDR3 DNA follows: TGCAGCGTTGAACAGGGGGATGAAAAACTGTTTTTT. It is translated as CSVEQGDEKLFF.

This clonotype was found many times. This chain joins TRBV10-3 and TRBJ1-5; no clear D gene. Looked up from germline, CDR1 is ENHRY and CDR2 is SYGVKD. The CDR3 is made up of 16 amino acids. Trimming removed 0 bases at V and 0 bases at J, with 9 bases between. The CDR3 loop is CAISESGKGSNQPQHF. CDR3 nucleotides: TGTGCCATCAGTGAGTCGGGGAAGGGTAGCAATCAGCCCCAGCATTTT.

The genes are TRBV5-6 and TRBJ2-6; maybe TRBD1 (5 bases). The germline gives CDR1 SGHDT, CDR2 YYEEEE. The CDR3 contains 13 residues. Trimming stripped 4 bases from V and 6 bases from J, with 8 bases between. The CDR3 region is CASSIREANVLTF. The CDR3 bases are TGTGCCAGCAGCATCAGGGAGGCCAACGTCCTGACTTTC. The full variable domain, with the rest looked up from reference TRBV5-6 and TRBJ2-6, is DAGVTQSPTHLIKTRGQQVTLRCSPKSGHDTVSWYQQALGQGPQFIFQYYEEEERQRGNFPDRFSGHQFPNYSSELNVNALLLGDSALYLCASSIREANVLTFGAGSRLTVL.

This clonotype has only one observation. The chain uses TRBV4-1 and TRBJ2-3; possible D gene TRBD2, 6 bases. The ends were cut back, 1 base at V and 2 bases at J, with 25 bases in the middle. The germline gives CDR1 MGHRA, CDR2 YSYEKL. The CDR3 runs to 20 residues. The CDR3 reads CASSQGSSGRLGAHTDTQYF. CDR3 nucleotides: TGCGCCAGCAGCCAAGGTTCCTCCGGGAGACTAGGGGCTCACACAGATACGCAGTATTTT.

This clonotype was seen more than once but under ten times. This chain connects TRBV20-1 to TRBJ2-1; TRBD1 might be the D (5 bases). This CDR3 is 16 amino acids long. V was trimmed by 2 bases and J by 0 bases, leaving 14 bases between them. From germline, CDR1 is DFQATT and CDR2 SNEGSKA (reference sequence). The DNA of the CDR3 is TGCAGTGCTAGAAGGGCCTCAGGGCCCTCCTACAATGAGCAGTTCTTC. This codes for CSARRASGPSYNEQFF.

In this sample, this clonotype turned up a few times. This chain connects TRBV12-3 or TRBV12-4 to TRBJ1-3, with TRBD1 matching over 7 bases. J gave up 0 bases and V 5 bases, and 10 bases lay outside the gene matches. The CDR3 is made up of 17 amino acids. The CDR3 spells CASSPPRQGGSGNTIYF. The CDR3 DNA follows: TGTGCCAGCAGTCCCCCACGACAGGGCGGCTCTGGAAACACCATATATTTT.

J is TRBJ2-1 and V is TRBV12-3 or TRBV12-4, with D tentatively TRBD1 (6 bases). The CDR3 consists of 14 residues. V lost 2 bases and J lost 6, with 11 bases in between. The CDR3, as DNA: TGTGCCAGCAGTTTAACAGGGCCCTTCAATGAGCAGTTCTTC. It codes for CASSLTGPFNEQFF.

The chain joins TRBV27 to TRBJ2-2; D is undetermined. The germline V gene has CDR1 MNHEY and CDR2 SMNVEV (reference sequence). This CDR3 is 12 amino acids long. V dropped 10 bases and J dropped 7 bases, with 13 bases sitting between them. The CDR3 region is CATTAYGGELFF. CDR3 bases: TGTGCCACCACAGCGTATGGCGGGGAGCTGTTTTTT.

This clonotype has a handful of counts. The rearrangement uses TRBV20-1 and TRBJ1-1, with D hard to call. Germline values: CDR1 DFQATT, CDR2 SNEGSKA (reference sequence). The CDR3 is 12 residues long. V shed 1 base and J shed 10 bases, with 13 bases lying between them. In DNA form, the CDR3 reads TGCAGTGCTAGAGTCGGCCTAGTGGGAGCTTTCTTT. This translates into CSARVGLVGAFF.

The CDR3 protein is CSARPRATGNQPQHF. Written as DNA, the CDR3 is TGCAGTGCTAGGCCCAGGGCGACGGGCAATCAGCCCCAGCATTTT. The chain employs TRBV20-1 and TRBJ1-5; D may be TRBD1 (5 bases). Trimming removed 3 bases at V and 2 bases at J, with 14 bases between. The V gene's germline CDR1 is DFQATT and CDR2 SNEGSKA (reference sequence). CDR3 length equals 15 residues.

The rearrangement joins TRBV24-1 to TRBJ2-1; D not certain. Per germline, CDR1 KGHDR and CDR2 SFDVKD. V was trimmed by 6 bases and J by 7 bases, leaving 9 bases between them. CDR3 size: 12 residues. The CDR3 DNA reads TGTGCCACCAGTTTGTTTTCGAATGAGCAGTTCTTC. Translating gives CATSLFSNEQFF.

This clonotype was detected a few times. The CDR3 sequence: CASSESGGWQPQHF. In DNA form, the CDR3 reads TGTGCCAGCAGTGAATCGGGGGGATGGCAGCCCCAGCATTTT. This chain connects TRBV6-1 to TRBJ1-5; D is possibly TRBD1 (5 bases). CDR1 is MNHNS and CDR2 is SASEGT in the germline V gene. With 2 bases removed from V and 7 bases from J, the gap between germline ends came to 12 bases. There are 14 residues in the CDR3.

The chain uses TRBV6-1 and TRBJ1-2; TRBD1 matches 10 bases. Germline V gene sequence: CDR1 MNHNS, CDR2 SASEGT. This CDR3 spans 13 amino acids. J lost 7 bases, V lost 3 bases, and 2 bases had no gene match. The DNA for the CDR3 is TGTGCCAGCAGTGACCGGGACAGGGGTGGCTACACCTTC. Protein sequence: CASSDRDRGGYTF.

The CDR3 bases are TGCAGTGCCCAGAACGGGGCCTCACCCCTCCACTTT. Translated: CSAQNGASPLHF. The chain carries TRBV20-1 and TRBJ1-6; perhaps TRBD1 as D (5 bases). The CDR3 runs 12 residues. Trimming shortened V by 6 bases and J by 10 bases, and 13 bases separated the two germline ends. Germline V lookup: CDR1 DFQATT, CDR2 SNEGSKA (reference sequence).

This clonotype was seen at least ten times. This chain links TRBV12-3 or TRBV12-4 with TRBJ2-2; D is possibly TRBD1 or TRBD2 (5 bases each). This CDR3 region has 19 residues. V was trimmed by 5 bases and J by 2 bases, leaving 24 bases between them. For the CDR3, the DNA is TGTGCCAGCAGTAGACGCTCCAGGATAGGGACGGATAACACCGGGGAGCTGTTTTTT. The encoded protein is CASSRRSRIGTDNTGELFF.

The V gene is TRBV4-1, the J gene TRBJ1-2; D may be TRBD1 (6 bases). CDR1 and CDR2 from the germline V gene are MGHRA and YSYEKL. Between the trimmed V and J ends, which lost 5 bases and 6 bases, there was a span of 16 bases. The CDR3 is made up of 14 amino acids. CDR3 protein: CASSSRDTLHGYTF. CDR3 DNA sequence: TGCGCCAGCAGCTCCCGGGACACCCTACATGGCTACACCTTC.

There are a few counts of this clonotype. The chain combines TRBV20-1 with TRBJ1-2, with TRBD1 as a possible D gene (5 bases). The CDR3 covers 13 residues. V was shortened by 3 bases and J by 8 bases, with 16 bases between the two germline ends. CDR1 is DFQATT, CDR2 SNEGSKA, per germline (reference sequence). Written as DNA, the CDR3 is TGCAGTGCTAGGTGGGGCGTACTTTCAGGCTACACCTTC. Its protein product is CSARWGVLSGYTF.